Below, 4 T cell receptor beta chains from the same sample are listed, as sequenced in a study of shared clonotypes between healthy human individuals. Assay used: immunoSEQ multiplex PCR; TCRdb lists only in-frame clones, some missing. The data hold about 1,900,000 clones, with about 94% observed a single time. Terminally differentiated effector memory CD45RA+ cells were left out of the naive CD8 fraction, which was CD45RO-negative and positively selected for CCR7. Sequencing input: naive CD8+ T cells sorted from blood. The origin of the receptors is a man aged 18 to 30 in good health.

The chain carries TRBV5-6 and TRBJ2-2, with D unclear. The germline V and J ends were trimmed by 0 bases and 7 bases, with 7 bases remaining between them. This CDR3 is 13 amino acids long. Germline CDR1 and CDR2: SGHDT and YYEEEE. This chain's CDR3 is CASSLGVLGELFF. In DNA, the CDR3 is TGTGCCAGCAGCTTGGGGGTTCTCGGGGAGCTGTTTTTT.

The V and J genes are TRBV4-1 and TRBJ1-5; the D is unclear. The CDR3 is 14 amino acids. The V end lost 4 bases, the J end lost 0 bases, and 7 bases lay between the germline ends. CDR1 is MGHRA and CDR2 is YSYEKL in the germline V gene. CDR3: CASSLLDSNQPQHF. The DNA for the CDR3 is TGCGCCAGCAGCCTTTTAGATAGCAATCAGCCCCAGCATTTT.

The CDR3 region is CASSPLGTDYEQYF. DNA of the CDR3: TGTGCCAGCAGTCCCCTGGGGACGGACTACGAGCAGTACTTC. The chain has TRBV27 and TRBJ2-7; D could derive from TRBD1 or TRBD2 (5 bases each). The CDR3 consists of 14 residues. V was shortened by 5 bases and J by 3 bases, with 14 bases between the two germline ends. Germline CDR1 MNHEY, CDR2 SMNVEV (reference sequence).

The CDR3 sequence is CASSSTPRGVGTDTQYF. The CDR3 bases are TGCGCCAGCAGCTCCACCCCCCGGGGGGTAGGCACAGATACGCAGTATTTT. The chain is built from TRBV4-1 and TRBJ2-3, with 7 bases lining up with TRBD2. From germline, CDR1 is MGHRA and CDR2 YSYEKL. The junction had 12 bases not matched to a gene; V was cut back by 5 bases and J by 1 base. The CDR3 spans 17 residues.